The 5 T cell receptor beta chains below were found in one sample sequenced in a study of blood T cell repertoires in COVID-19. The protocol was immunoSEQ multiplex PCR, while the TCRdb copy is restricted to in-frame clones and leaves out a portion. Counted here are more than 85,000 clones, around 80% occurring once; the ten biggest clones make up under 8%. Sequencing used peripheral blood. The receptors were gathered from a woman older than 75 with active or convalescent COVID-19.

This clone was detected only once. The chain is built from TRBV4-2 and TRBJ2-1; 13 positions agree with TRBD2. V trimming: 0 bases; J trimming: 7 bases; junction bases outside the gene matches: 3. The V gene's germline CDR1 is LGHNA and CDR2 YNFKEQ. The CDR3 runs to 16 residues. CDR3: CASSQDGLAGVNEQFF. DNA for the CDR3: TGTGCCAGCAGCCAAGATGGACTAGCGGGAGTTAATGAGCAGTTCTTC.

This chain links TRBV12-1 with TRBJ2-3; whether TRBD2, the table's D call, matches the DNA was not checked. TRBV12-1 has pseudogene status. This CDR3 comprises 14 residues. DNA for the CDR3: TGTGCCAGCACACTTACCGGGAGTCCAGATACGCAGTATTTT. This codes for CASTLTGSPDTQYF.

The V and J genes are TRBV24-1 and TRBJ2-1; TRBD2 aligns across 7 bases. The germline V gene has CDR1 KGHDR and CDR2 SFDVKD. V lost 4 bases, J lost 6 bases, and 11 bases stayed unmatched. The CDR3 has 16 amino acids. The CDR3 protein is CATSDQTGTTLNEQFF. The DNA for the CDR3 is TGTGCCACCAGTGACCAGACCGGGACTACCCTCAATGAGCAGTTCTTC.

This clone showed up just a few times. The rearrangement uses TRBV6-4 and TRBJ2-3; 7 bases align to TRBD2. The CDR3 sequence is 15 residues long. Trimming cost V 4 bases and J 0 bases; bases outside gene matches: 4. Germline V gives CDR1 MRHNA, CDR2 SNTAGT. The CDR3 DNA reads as TGTGCCAGCAGTGTGAACGGGGGGAGCACAGATACGCAGTATTTT. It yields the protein CASSVNGGSTDTQYF.

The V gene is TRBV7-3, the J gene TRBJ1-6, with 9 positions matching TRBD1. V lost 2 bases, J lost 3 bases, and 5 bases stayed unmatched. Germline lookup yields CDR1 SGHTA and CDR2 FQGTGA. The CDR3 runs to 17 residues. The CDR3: CASSLSGTGNYNSPLHF. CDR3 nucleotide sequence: TGTGCCAGCAGCTTATCCGGGACAGGGAACTATAATTCACCCCTCCACTTT.